The TCR beta chain under discussion was sequenced for a study of T cells in Graves' hyperthyroidism and ophthalmopathy (dated by TCRdb to between 2018 and 2020). In terms of the full investigation: Peripheral blood samples were taken at the time of initial diagnosis, prior to any treatment. After blood sampling, hyperthyroidism patients were treated with methimazole at a starting dose of 30 mg daily, and ophthalmopathy patients were treated with high-dose intravenous methylprednisolone. To identify TCR V-J signatures that set the groups apart, the researchers used a discovery cohort of about a hundred patients, made up of roughly 40 with Graves' ophthalmopathy and about 55 with stable Graves' hyperthyroidism. Prospective prediction of ophthalmopathy was tested in an independent validation cohort of 18 hyperthyroidism patients and approximately 17 patients who later progressed to ophthalmopathy. The roughly 91 discovery patients were randomly divided into training and test sets at a 7:3 ratio. According to the paper, TCR Vbeta CDR3 sequencing was carried out on approximately 140 peripheral blood samples, which came from fewer than 50 ophthalmopathy, under 80 hyperthyroidism and approximately 17 progressor patients. In addition, the study compared T-cell repertoires in thyroid tissue and in blood from five to seven Graves' hyperthyroidism patients.

What the authors observed across the whole study: During validation, the model predicted progression to ophthalmopathy a median of approximately six months ahead of onset, with almost 71% sensitivity and almost 75% specificity. No statistical method was used to fix the sample size in advance, and group allocation was not hidden from the investigators. Ophthalmopathy was separated from stable hyperthyroidism by a 13 V-J signature model, with over 85% sensitivity and approximately 84% specificity obtained in cross-validation and 80%/75% obtained in testing. Most expanded thyroid clonotypes (frequency above 0.001) were also detected in blood, suggesting blood repertoires may reflect thyroid immune responses.

TCR beta CDR3 regions were amplified from RNA transcripts. A first-round RT-PCR of the TCR CDR3 used the HTBI primer set with the Qiagen OneStep RT-PCR kit. The libraries were constructed in a second round of multiplex PCR and then size-selected and purified. Sequencing of the libraries was done on an Illumina HiSeq2000 using paired-end 100 bp reads. Processing in the source paper ran as follows. Raw data were processed with SOAPnuke, discarding reads with adapters, uncalled bases, mean Phred below 15, or no exact constant-primer or identifier match. High-quality paired reads were merged with COPE v1.2.5, and unique nucleotide sequences were defined as clonotypes. Clonotypes were aligned to IMGT TRBV, TRBD and TRBJ reference segments using MiTCR v1.1. Analysis was restricted to V-J combinations with a frequency above 0.0001, which covered roughly 99% of repertoires. A TCS score was defined as the ratio of F50 (clonal expansion) to E x V (chaos), with BLOSUM62-based TCRdist applied between CDR3 peptides within each V-J. Welch's t-statistics and random forest reduced fewer than 600 V-J features to 13, which were used in a naive Bayes classifier (R e1071). The public reads were run again by TCRdb, first through fastp at Q25 and then through MiXCR, and only productive beta chains were kept. Duplicate CDR3 protein sequences are folded into a single record with the most common DNA and genes. None of the V and J calls come from the authors' own analysis; TCRdb made them. The sample table holds 530,000 or so distinct CDR3 sequences, of which roughly 15% were seen once. Approximately 18% of the sample lies in the top ten.

A note on this clonotype: What this receptor recognizes is not known. Base qualities are missing; no much larger clone stands one base away.

Moderately to severely active disease, a Clinical Activity Score of at least 3, a NOSPECS grade of at least 4, and a duration under 3 months were present in ophthalmopathy patients. The study excluded patients with uncontrolled infections, other autoimmune diseases, pregnancy or lactation. Diagnoses were established on the basis of clinical symptoms, serum thyroxine and TRAb, thyroid ultrasound, and orbital computed tomography. Ficoll-Paque density gradient centrifugation was used to isolate PBMCs from 9.5 to 10 ml of fresh peripheral blood. Total RNA was extracted with Trizol reagent, and quality was checked on an Agilent 2100 Bioanalyzer. V and J are trimmed by 3 bases and 6 bases, and the gene matches miss 4 bases of the junction. The CDR3 starts with the cysteine, ends with the phenylalanine, and has 13 residues. Only the CDR3 DNA stays, 39 bases, in frame from base 1. CDR1 and CDR2 were assigned from the germline V gene (reference sequence) as SEHNR and FQNEAQ.

The chain was built from TRBV7-9 and TRBJ1-2, with TRBD1 identical over 7 junction bases. The material sequenced was blood. This clonotype was sampled from a woman aged 18-29 years with Graves' ophthalmopathy. The CDR3 protein is CASSFDRVHGYTF. The nucleotide sequence reads as follows: TGTGCCAGCAGCTTCGACAGGGTCCATGGCTACACCTTC. The CDR3, completed at both ends by the reference TRBV7-9 and TRBJ1-2 genes, gives the full variable domain DTGVSQNPRHKITKRGQNVTFRCDPISEHNRLYWYRQTLGQGPEFLTYFQNEAQLEKSRLLSDRFSAERPKGSFSTLEIQRTEQGDSAMYLCASSFDRVHGYTFGSGTRLTVV.